What follows describes a single T cell receptor beta chain. Its antigen remains unidentified. These data come from a study of T cell responses to AZD1222 COVID-19 vaccine. Here immunoSEQ multiplex PCR was the method, and the copy in TCRdb shows in-frame clones only, minus some. In the table there are 130,000 to 150,000 clones, 91% of which are singletons. Findings of the study overall: Donors were largely white British and mainly female; clonal diversity was possibly underestimated. Spike-specific TCR breadth and depth rose after two AZD1222 doses.

This CDR3 has 13 amino acids. Germline CDR1 and CDR2: LGHNT and FRNRAP. The V gene lost 3 bases and the J gene lost 7 bases, with 10 bases spanning the gap. The chain is built from TRBV12-5 and TRBJ1-5; D is undetermined. Sample: peripheral blood, taken on day 0 of AZD1222 vaccination. The TCR was taken from an adult in good health. The CDR3 protein is CASGFRTAQPQHF. The CDR3 DNA sequence: TGTGCTAGTGGTTTTCGGACCGCCCAGCCCCAGCATTTT.